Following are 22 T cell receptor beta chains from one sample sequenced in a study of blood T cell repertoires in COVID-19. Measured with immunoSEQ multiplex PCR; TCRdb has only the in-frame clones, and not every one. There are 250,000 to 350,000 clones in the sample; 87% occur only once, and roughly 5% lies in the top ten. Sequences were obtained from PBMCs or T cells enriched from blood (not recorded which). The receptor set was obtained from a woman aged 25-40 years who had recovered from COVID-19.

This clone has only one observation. CDR3 region: CASGLDPYNTGELFF. The CDR3, as DNA: TGTGCTAGTGGTTTGGACCCCTACAACACCGGGGAGCTGTTTTTT. The chain is built from TRBV12-5 and TRBJ2-2; D is unresolved. V lost 1 base and J lost 2, with 8 bases in between. The CDR3 length is 15 residues. Germline V gene sequence: CDR1 LGHNT, CDR2 FRNRAP.

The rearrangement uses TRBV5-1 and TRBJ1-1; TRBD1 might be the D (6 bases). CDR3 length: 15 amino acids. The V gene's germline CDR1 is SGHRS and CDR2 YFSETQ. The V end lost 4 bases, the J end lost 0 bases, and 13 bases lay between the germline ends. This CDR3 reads CASSTQDSLNTEAFF. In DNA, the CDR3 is TGCGCCAGCAGCACGCAGGACAGTCTGAACACTGAAGCTTTCTTT.

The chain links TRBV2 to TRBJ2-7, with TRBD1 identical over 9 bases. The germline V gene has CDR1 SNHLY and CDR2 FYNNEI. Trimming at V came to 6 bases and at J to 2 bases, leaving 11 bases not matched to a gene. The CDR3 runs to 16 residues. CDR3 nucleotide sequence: TGTGCCAGCAGCCGATTAGGACAGGGGAGGACCTACGAGCAGTACTTC. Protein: CASSRLGQGRTYEQYF.

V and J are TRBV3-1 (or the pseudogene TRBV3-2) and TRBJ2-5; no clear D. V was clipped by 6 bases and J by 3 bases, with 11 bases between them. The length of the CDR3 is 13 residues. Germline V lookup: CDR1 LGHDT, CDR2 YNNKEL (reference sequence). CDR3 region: CASSRAVKETQYF. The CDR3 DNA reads TGTGCCAGCAGTCGTGCGGTCAAAGAGACCCAGTACTTC.

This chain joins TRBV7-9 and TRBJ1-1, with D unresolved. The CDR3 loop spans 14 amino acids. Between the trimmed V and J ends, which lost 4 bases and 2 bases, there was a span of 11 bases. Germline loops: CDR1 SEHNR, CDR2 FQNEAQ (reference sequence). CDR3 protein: CASSSRPINTEAFF. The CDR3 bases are TGTGCCAGCAGCTCTAGGCCGATTAACACTGAAGCTTTCTTT. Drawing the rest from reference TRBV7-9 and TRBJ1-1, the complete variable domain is DTGVSQNPRHKITKRGQNVTFRCDPISEHNRLYWYRQTLGQGPEFLTYFQNEAQLEKSRLLSDRFSAERPKGSFSTLEIQRTEQGDSAMYLCASSSRPINTEAFFGQGTRLTVV.

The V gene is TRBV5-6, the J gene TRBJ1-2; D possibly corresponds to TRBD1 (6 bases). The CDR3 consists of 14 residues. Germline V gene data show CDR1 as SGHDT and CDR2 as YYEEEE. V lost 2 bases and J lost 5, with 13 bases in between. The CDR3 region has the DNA TGTGCCAGCAGCTTAAGCCAGGGGACGTATGGCTACACCTTC. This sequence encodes CASSLSQGTYGYTF.

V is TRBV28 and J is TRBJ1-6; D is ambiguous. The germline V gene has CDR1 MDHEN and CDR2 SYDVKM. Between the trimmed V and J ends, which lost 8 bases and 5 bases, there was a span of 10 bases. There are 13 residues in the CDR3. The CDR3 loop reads CASLRIHNSPLHF. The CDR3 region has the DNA TGTGCCAGCCTCAGGATTCATAATTCACCCCTCCACTTT.

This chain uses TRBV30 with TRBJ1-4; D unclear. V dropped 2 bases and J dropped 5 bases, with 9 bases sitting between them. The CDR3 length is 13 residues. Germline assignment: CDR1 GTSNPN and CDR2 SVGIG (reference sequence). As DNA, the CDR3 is TGTGCCTGGAGTATCGGGGTAAATGAAAAACTGTTTTTT. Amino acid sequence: CAWSIGVNEKLFF. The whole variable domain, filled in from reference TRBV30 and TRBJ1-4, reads SQTIHQWPATLVQPVGSPLSLECTVEGTSNPNLYWYRQAAGRGLQLLFYSVGIGQISSEVPQNLSASRPQDRQFILSSKKLLLSDSGFYLCAWSIGVNEKLFFGSGTQLSVL.

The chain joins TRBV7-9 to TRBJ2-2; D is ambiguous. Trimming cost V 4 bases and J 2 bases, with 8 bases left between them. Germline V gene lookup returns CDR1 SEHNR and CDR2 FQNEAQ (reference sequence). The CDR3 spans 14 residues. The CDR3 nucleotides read TGTGCCAGCAGCTATAGAGTTAACACCGGGGAGCTGTTTTTT. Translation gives CASSYRVNTGELFF.

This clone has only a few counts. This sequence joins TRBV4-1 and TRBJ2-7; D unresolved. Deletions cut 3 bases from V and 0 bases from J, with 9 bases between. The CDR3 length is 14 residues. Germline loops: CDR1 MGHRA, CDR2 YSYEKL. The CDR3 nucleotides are TGCGCCAGCAGCCAGGTGCGTGTCTCCTACGAGCAGTACTTC. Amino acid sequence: CASSQVRVSYEQYF.

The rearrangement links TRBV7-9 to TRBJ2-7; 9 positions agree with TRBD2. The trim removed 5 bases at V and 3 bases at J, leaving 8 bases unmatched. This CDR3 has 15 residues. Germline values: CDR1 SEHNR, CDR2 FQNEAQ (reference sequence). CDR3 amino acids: CASSVSSGADYEQYF. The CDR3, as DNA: TGTGCCAGCAGCGTCTCTAGCGGGGCCGACTACGAGCAGTACTTC.

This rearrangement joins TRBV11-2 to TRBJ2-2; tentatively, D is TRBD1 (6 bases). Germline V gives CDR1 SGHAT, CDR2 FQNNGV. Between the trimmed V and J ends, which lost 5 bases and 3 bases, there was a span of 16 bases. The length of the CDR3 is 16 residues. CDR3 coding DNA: TGTGCCAGCAGCCACGGGACATATAGGGACACCGGGGAGCTGTTTTTT. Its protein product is CASSHGTYRDTGELFF. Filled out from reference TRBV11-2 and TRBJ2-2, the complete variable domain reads EAGVAQSPRYKIIEKRQSVAFWCNPISGHATLYWYQQILGQGPKLLIQFQNNGVVDDSQLPKDRFSAERLKGVDSTLKIQPAKLEDSAVYLCASSHGTYRDTGELFFGEGSRLTVL.

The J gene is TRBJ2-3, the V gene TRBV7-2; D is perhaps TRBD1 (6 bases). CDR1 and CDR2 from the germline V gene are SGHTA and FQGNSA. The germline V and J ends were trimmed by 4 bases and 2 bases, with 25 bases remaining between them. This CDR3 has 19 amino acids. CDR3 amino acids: CASSWRLAGDVGNTDTQYF. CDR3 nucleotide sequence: TGTGCCAGCAGCTGGCGATTGGCAGGGGATGTGGGGAACACAGATACGCAGTATTTT.

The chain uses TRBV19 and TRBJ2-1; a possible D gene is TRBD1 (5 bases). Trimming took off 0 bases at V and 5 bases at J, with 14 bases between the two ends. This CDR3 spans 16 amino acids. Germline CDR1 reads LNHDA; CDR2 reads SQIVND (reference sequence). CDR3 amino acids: CASSIDQAGNNNEQFF. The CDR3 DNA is TGTGCCAGTAGTATAGATCAGGCAGGGAATAACAATGAGCAGTTCTTC.

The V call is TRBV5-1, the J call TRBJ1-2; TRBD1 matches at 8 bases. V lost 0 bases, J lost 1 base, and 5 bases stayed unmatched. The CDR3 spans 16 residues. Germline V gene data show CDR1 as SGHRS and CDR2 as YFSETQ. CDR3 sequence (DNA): TGCGCCAGCAGCTTGGCAACAGGGGGGAATAACTATGGCTACACCTTC. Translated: CASSLATGGNNYGYTF.

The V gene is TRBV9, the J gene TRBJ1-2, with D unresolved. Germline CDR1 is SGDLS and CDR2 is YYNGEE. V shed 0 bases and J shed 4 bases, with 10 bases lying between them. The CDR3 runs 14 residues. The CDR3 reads CASSVATRGYGYTF. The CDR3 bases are TGTGCCAGCAGCGTAGCTACGCGAGGCTATGGCTACACCTTC.

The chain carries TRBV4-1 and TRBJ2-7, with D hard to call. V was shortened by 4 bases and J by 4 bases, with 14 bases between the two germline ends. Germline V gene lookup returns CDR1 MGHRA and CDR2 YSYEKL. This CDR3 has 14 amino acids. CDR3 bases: TGCGCCAGCAGCCCCTTTACGAGGCATTACGAGCAGTACTTC. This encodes CASSPFTRHYEQYF.

The CDR3 DNA follows: TGTGCCAGCAGCTTAGCCAGGGATAATTCACCCCTCCACTTT. This sequence encodes CASSLARDNSPLHF. The chain has TRBV7-2 and TRBJ1-6; TRBD1 is a possible D gene (5 bases). The germline CDR1 and CDR2 sequences are SGHTA and FQGNSA. The V and J ends lost 0 bases and 5 bases respectively, with 5 bases between them. The CDR3 covers 14 residues.

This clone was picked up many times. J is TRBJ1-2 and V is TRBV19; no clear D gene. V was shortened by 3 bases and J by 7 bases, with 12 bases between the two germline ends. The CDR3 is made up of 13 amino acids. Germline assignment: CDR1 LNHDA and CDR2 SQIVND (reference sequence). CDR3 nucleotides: TGTGCCAGTAGTATTGTAACCCGGAGTGGCTACACCTTC. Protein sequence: CASSIVTRSGYTF.

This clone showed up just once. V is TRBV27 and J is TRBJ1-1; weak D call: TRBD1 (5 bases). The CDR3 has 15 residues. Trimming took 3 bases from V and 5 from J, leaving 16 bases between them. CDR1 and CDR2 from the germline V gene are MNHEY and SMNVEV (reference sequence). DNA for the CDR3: TGTGCCAGCAGTTTTTCCTTCGTCGGGGGGACTGAAGCTTTCTTT. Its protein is CASSFSFVGGTEAFF.

The CDR3 is CASSSGQDRQPQHF. The CDR3, as DNA: TGTGCCAGCAGTTCCGGACAGGATCGGCAGCCCCAGCATTTT. The gene calls are TRBV28 and TRBJ1-5, with 7 bases identical to TRBD1. J lost 7 bases, V lost 4 bases, and 7 bases had no gene match. The germline V gene has CDR1 MDHEN and CDR2 SYDVKM. CDR3 length equals 14 residues.

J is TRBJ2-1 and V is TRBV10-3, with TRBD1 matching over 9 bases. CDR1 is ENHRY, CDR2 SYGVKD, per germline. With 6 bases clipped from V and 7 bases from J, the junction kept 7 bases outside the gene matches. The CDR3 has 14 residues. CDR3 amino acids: CAISPGTGLNEQFF. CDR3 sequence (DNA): TGTGCCATCAGCCCCGGGACAGGGTTGAATGAGCAGTTCTTC.